Below are 4 T cell receptor beta chains sequenced from a single sample in a study of cytomegalovirus exposure and HLA in healthy donors. PCR used 60 Vbeta primers and 13 Jbeta primers. Clones were sequenced by immunoSEQ multiplex PCR, and TCRdb holds only the in-frame ones, with some missing. The table includes roughly 160,000 clones, 80% to 90% detected once. The sequencing input was PBMCs. The receptors originated from a man between 18 and 35 years old in good health and CMV-seropositive.

The chain carries TRBV13 and TRBJ1-2; 7 nucleotides align to TRBD1. CDR3 size: 13 residues. The trim removed 5 bases at V and 4 bases at J, leaving 4 bases unmatched. Germline CDR1 reads PRHDT; CDR2 reads FYEKMQ (reference sequence). For the CDR3, the DNA is TGTGCCAGCAGCCTGACAGGGTTCTATGGCTACACCTTC. Translation gives CASSLTGFYGYTF. The whole variable domain, filled in from reference TRBV13 and TRBJ1-2, reads AAGVIQSPRHLIKEKRETATLKCYPIPRHDTVYWYQQGPGQDPQFLISFYEKMQSDKGSIPDRFSAQQFSDYHSELNMSSLELGDSALYFCASSLTGFYGYTFGSGTRLTVV.

V gene TRBV6-5 combines with J gene TRBJ2-7; the D gene is possibly TRBD1 (5 bases). Trimming left V 0 bases short and J 6 bases short, with 15 bases between. The CDR3 totals 15 residues. Germline V gene lookup returns CDR1 MNHEY and CDR2 SVGAGI. DNA of the CDR3: TGTGCCAGCAGTTACTCGGGGCAGGGAATGGGCGAGCAGTACTTC. As protein: CASSYSGQGMGEQYF.

In its sample, this clone was seen once. The V call is TRBV5-6, the J call TRBJ2-7; possibly TRBD1 for D (5 bases). Looked up from germline, CDR1 is SGHDT and CDR2 is YYEEEE. V lost 0 bases, J lost 3 bases, and 13 bases lay in between. CDR3 length: 15 residues. The CDR3 loop is CASSLGNWGHYEQYF. Written as DNA, the CDR3 is TGTGCCAGCAGCTTGGGCAACTGGGGCCACTACGAGCAGTACTTC. Full variable domain (rest looked up from reference TRBV5-6 and TRBJ2-7): DAGVTQSPTHLIKTRGQQVTLRCSPKSGHDTVSWYQQALGQGPQFIFQYYEEEERQRGNFPDRFSGHQFPNYSSELNVNALLLGDSALYLCASSLGNWGHYEQYFGPGTRLTVT.

The J gene is TRBJ2-2, the V gene TRBV4-3; a weak D match, TRBD2 (5 bases). Germline CDR1 is LGHNA and CDR2 is YSLEER. Trimming took 4 bases from V and 1 from J, leaving 10 bases between them. The CDR3 consists of 15 residues. DNA of the CDR3: TGCGCCAGCAGCCCCCAGCGGTGGAACACCGGGGAGCTGTTTTTT. This gives the protein CASSPQRWNTGELFF.